This T cell receptor (beta chain) was profiled in a study of blood T cell repertoires in COVID-19. CDR3 size: 15 residues. Germline V lookup: CDR1 MRHNA, CDR2 SNTAGT. The trim removed 7 bases at V and 2 bases at J, leaving 8 bases unmatched. In the authors' workflow: Nucleated cell number was recorded as an estimate derived from reference gene primer amplification. Generated by immunoSEQ multiplex PCR, the TCRdb table keeps only in-frame clones and is missing some. Clone size and the V and J calls come from that table; the DNA yielded D and trimming. The data hold roughly 120,000 clones, with about 80% observed a single time.

The TCR comes from a woman older than 75 with acute or convalescent COVID-19. Sequencing was performed on peripheral blood. This chain joins TRBV6-4 and TRBJ2-5, with 9 nucleotides matching TRBD2. The CDR3 nucleotides are TGTGCCAGCACGACTATAGCGGGGGAACAAGAGACCCAGTACTTC. Translating gives CASTTIAGEQETQYF.